This TCR beta chain was sequenced in a study of blood T cell repertoires in COVID-19. V was clipped by 5 bases and J by 4 bases, with 8 bases between them. CDR1 is SGHVS and CDR2 is FQNEAQ in the germline V gene. CDR3 size: 12 residues. The assay was immunoSEQ multiplex PCR, and TCRdb's table has in-frame clones only and misses some. Among about 210,000 clones listed, 80% to 90% were seen once. The specimen sequenced was peripheral blood. This sequence originates from a man aged 40-50 years with acute or convalescent COVID-19. The chain recombines TRBV7-8 with TRBJ2-5; D gene uncertain. CDR3 DNA: TGTGCCAGCAGCCCCTCGGTAGAGACCCAGTACTTC. Amino acids: CASSPSVETQYF.